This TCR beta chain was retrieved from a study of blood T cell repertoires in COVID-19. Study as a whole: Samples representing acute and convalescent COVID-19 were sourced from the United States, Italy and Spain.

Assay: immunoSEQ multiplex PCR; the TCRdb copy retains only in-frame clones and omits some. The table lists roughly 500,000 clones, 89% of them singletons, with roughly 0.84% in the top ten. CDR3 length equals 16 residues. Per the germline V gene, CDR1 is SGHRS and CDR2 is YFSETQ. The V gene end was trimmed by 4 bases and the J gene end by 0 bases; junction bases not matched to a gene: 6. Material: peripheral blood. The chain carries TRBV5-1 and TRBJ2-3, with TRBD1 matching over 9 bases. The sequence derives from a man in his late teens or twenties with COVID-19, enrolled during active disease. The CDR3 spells CASSVPGQGSTDTQYF. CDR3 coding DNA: TGCGCCAGCAGCGTACCGGGACAGGGTAGCACAGATACGCAGTATTTT.